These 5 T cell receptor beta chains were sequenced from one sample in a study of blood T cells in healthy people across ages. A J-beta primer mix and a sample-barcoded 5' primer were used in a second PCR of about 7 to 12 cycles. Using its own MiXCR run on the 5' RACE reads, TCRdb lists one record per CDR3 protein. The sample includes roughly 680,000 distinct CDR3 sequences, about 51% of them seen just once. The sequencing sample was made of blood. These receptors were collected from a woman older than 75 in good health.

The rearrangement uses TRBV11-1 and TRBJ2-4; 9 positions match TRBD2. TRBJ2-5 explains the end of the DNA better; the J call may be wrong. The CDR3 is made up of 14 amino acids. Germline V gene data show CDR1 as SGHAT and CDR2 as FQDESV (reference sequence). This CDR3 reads CASSFPSGRETQYF. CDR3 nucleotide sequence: TGTGCCAGCAGCTTTCCAAGCGGGAGGGAGACCCAGTACTTC.

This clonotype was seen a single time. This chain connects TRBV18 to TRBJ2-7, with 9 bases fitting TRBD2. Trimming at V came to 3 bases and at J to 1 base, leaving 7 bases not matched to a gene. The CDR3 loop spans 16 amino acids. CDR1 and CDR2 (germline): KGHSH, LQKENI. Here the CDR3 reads CASSPASGDYSYEQYF. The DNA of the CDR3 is TGTGCCAGCTCACCCGCTAGCGGGGATTATTCCTACGAGCAGTACTTC.

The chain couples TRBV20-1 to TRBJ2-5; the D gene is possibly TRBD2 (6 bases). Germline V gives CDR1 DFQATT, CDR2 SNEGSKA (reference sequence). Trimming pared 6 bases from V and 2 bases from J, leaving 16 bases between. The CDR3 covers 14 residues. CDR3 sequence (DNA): TGCAGTGCGGCCGGGGGAGACGTACAAGAGACCCAGTACTTC. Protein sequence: CSAAGGDVQETQYF.

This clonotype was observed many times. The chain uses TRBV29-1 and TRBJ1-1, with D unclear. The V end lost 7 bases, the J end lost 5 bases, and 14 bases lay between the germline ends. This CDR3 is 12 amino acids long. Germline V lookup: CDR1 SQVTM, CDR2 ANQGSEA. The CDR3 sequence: CSGGTEGTEAFF. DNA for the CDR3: TGCAGCGGGGGTACAGAGGGAACTGAAGCTTTCTTT.

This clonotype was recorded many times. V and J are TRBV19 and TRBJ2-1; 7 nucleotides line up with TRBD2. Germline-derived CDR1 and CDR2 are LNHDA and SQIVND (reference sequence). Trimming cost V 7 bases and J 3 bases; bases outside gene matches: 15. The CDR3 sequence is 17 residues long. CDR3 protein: CASIKGGNPLGYNEQFF. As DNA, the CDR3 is TGTGCCAGTATAAAGGGAGGGAACCCGCTTGGCTACAATGAGCAGTTCTTC. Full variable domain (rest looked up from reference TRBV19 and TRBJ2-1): DGGITQSPKYLFRKEGQNVTLSCEQNLNHDAMYWYRQDPGQGLRLIYYSQIVNDFQKGDIAEGYSVSREKKESFPLTVTSAQKNPTAFYLCASIKGGNPLGYNEQFFGPGTRLTVL.